Below, 22 T cell receptor beta chains from the same sample are listed, as sequenced in a study of blood T cells in healthy people across ages (dated by TCRdb to between 2014 and 2016). The library was generated by 5' RACE. Sequenced using an Illumina HiSeq 2500. A second PCR of about 7 to 12 cycles was run with a J-beta primer mix and a sample-barcoded 5' primer. TCRdb applied fastp at Q25 and MiXCR to the public reads, then kept only in-frame beta chains. Each entry merges the rows of one CDR3 protein and shows their most common DNA and genes. Recorded for this sample are about 1.6 million distinct CDR3 sequences; about 31% of them occurred a single time. 10% to 12% of the sample goes to the ten largest clones. Material for sequencing was blood. Source of these receptors: a woman under 40 in good health.

Notes on this clonotype: A much larger clone lies a single base off, so this may be a read error. The chain is built from TRBV4-1 and TRBJ2-1, with D uncertain. CDR3 length equals 14 residues. CDR1 and CDR2 (germline): MGHRA, YSYEKL. V was trimmed by 2 bases and J by 6 bases, leaving 11 bases between them. CDR3 region: CASSQFSWGNEQFF. Written as DNA, the CDR3 is TGCGCCAGCAGCCAATTTAGCTGGGGCAATGAGCAGTTCTTC.

Regarding this clonotype: Since a much larger clone is just one base distant, this may be a read error. The gene calls are TRBV29-1 and TRBJ2-5; 8 nucleotides align to TRBD1. This CDR3 contains 13 residues. CDR1 is SQVTM and CDR2 is ANQGSEA in the germline V gene. V dropped 7 bases and J dropped 11; count of bases not matched to a gene: 15. CDR3 in amino acids: CSAGQGNSYGQYF. The CDR3 region has the DNA TGCAGCGCTGGACAGGGAAACTCCTACGGGCAGTACTTC.

The chain joins TRBV9 to TRBJ2-3, with TRBD1 as a possible D gene (6 bases). Trimming removed 3 bases at V and 3 bases at J, with 23 bases between. Germline V CDR1 and CDR2: SGDLS, YYNGEE. CDR3 size: 18 residues. The CDR3 here is CASSAAHKPGHRTDTQYF. The CDR3 DNA sequence: TGTGCCAGCAGCGCAGCTCACAAACCGGGACACCGAACAGATACGCAGTATTTT.

This clonotype was found many times. The chain has TRBV20-1 and TRBJ1-2; D possibly corresponds to TRBD1 (6 bases). This CDR3 has 17 residues. CDR1 and CDR2 from the germline V gene are DFQATT and SNEGSKA (reference sequence). The germline V and J ends were trimmed by 2 bases and 0 bases, with 19 bases remaining between them. CDR3 in DNA: TGCAGTGCTAGATACGGACAGTCGGGAGATACTAACTATGGCTACACCTTC. Encoded protein: CSARYGQSGDTNYGYTF.

This clonotype occurred many times. In DNA form, the CDR3 reads TGTGCCAGCAGCGTAGGGCTAGCGGGAGAAGAGACCCAGTACTTC. Translated: CASSVGLAGEETQYF. The rearrangement uses TRBV9 and TRBJ2-5; 10 bases are shared with TRBD2. CDR3 length: 15 amino acids. The V segment lost 0 bases and the J segment 3 bases; nucleotides outside the gene matches: 2. Germline V CDR1 and CDR2: SGDLS, YYNGEE.

This clonotype was found a few times. The chain has TRBV7-9 and TRBJ2-5; TRBD2 aligns across 10 bases. Germline trimming cut 3 bases from V and 5 bases from J; bases unmatched to any gene: 12. Germline V gene data show CDR1 as SEHNR and CDR2 as FQNEAQ (reference sequence). This CDR3 region has 17 residues. The CDR3: CASSLGRSGRAEETQYF. The CDR3 nucleotides are TGTGCCAGCAGCTTGGGAAGGAGCGGGAGGGCCGAGGAGACCCAGTACTTC.

The chain carries TRBV7-9 and TRBJ2-2; possibly TRBD1 for D (5 bases). Germline CDR1 and CDR2: SEHNR and FQNEAQ (reference sequence). V gave up 1 base and J gave up 6 bases, with 12 bases separating them. The length of the CDR3 is 15 residues. Written as DNA, the CDR3 is TGTGCCAGCAGCTTAGGTGGGGCGTTGGCCGGGGAGCTGTTTTTT. As protein: CASSLGGALAGELFF.

The chain joins TRBV12-3 or TRBV12-4 to TRBJ2-3; 16 bases align to TRBD2. This CDR3 region has 18 residues. The V segment lost 4 bases and the J segment 1 base; nucleotides outside the gene matches: 5. The CDR3, as DNA: TGTGCCAGCAGTTCGGGACTAGCGGGGGGGGCTCGCACAGATACGCAGTATTTT. It specifies CASSSGLAGGARTDTQYF.

V is TRBV7-6 and J is TRBJ2-3; 7 bases are shared with TRBD1. With V trimmed by 5 bases and J by 3 bases, 14 bases remained unmatched. This CDR3 spans 17 amino acids. CDR1 and CDR2 from the germline V gene are SGHVS and FNYEAQ. This CDR3 is CASSPTTGAVWTDTQYF. The CDR3 DNA is TGTGCCAGCAGCCCGACAACAGGGGCGGTTTGGACAGATACGCAGTATTTT. The full variable domain, its missing parts supplied by reference TRBV7-6 and TRBJ2-3, is GAGVSQSPRYKVTKRGQDVALRCDPISGHVSLYWYRQALGQGPEFLTYFNYEAQQDKSGLPNDRFSAERPEGSISTLTIQRTEQRDSAMYRCASSPTTGAVWTDTQYFGPGTRLTVL.

As regards this clonotype: The junction departs from the called germline gene at one end, perhaps through a read error. The gene calls are TRBV6-1 and TRBJ2-3; TRBD2 agrees at 12 bases. The CDR3 is 16 residues long. The V gene's germline CDR1 is MNHNS and CDR2 SASEGT. The CDR3 bases are TGTGCCGGCAGCCCGGTACTAGCGGGAGGTTCAGATACGCAGTATTTT. This encodes CAGSPVLAGGSDTQYF.

As concerns this clonotype: The junction and the germline gene differ at one end; a read error may be behind it. This chain links TRBV10-3 with TRBJ2-3; D is tentatively TRBD1 or TRBD2 (5 bases each). CDR1 and CDR2 (germline): ENHRY, SYGVKD. This CDR3 has 13 amino acids. For the CDR3, the DNA is TGTGCCAGCAGTGGCAGGGAGTCAGATACGCAGTATTTT. Translated, it gives CASSGRESDTQYF.

To note about this clonotype: At one end the junction does not follow the germline gene, possibly because of a read error. The chain joins TRBV20-1 to TRBJ2-3, with a possible D match to TRBD1 (5 bases). The length of the CDR3 is 12 residues. The V gene's germline CDR1 is DFQATT and CDR2 SNEGSKA (reference sequence). This CDR3 reads CGAAWGSDTQYF. DNA for the CDR3: TGCGGTGCAGCTTGGGGCTCAGATACGCAGTATTTT.

In regard to this clonotype: A much larger clone differs by one base, so this may be a read error. The J gene is TRBJ2-1, the V gene TRBV6-5, with D unclear. The germline gives CDR1 MNHEY, CDR2 SVGAGI. The CDR3 is made up of 11 amino acids. Trimming cost V 6 bases and J 10 bases, with 10 bases left between them. The CDR3 nucleotides are TGTGCCAGCAGCAACAGTGAAGAGCAGTTCTTC. Translated: CASSNSEEQFF.

As concerns this clonotype: The junction and the germline gene differ at one end; a read error may be behind it. The chain joins TRBV6-5 to TRBJ1-5; tentatively, D is TRBD1 (6 bases). From germline, CDR1 is MNHEY and CDR2 SVGAGI. The CDR3 consists of 13 residues. The CDR3 sequence is CAGSPTGGGPQHF. As DNA, the CDR3 is TGTGCCGGCAGCCCGACAGGTGGTGGGCCCCAGCATTTT.

This clonotype was picked up a small number of times. The chain combines TRBV7-2 with TRBJ2-1, with a weak D call TRBD1 (6 bases). Germline V gene sequence: CDR1 SGHTA, CDR2 FQGNSA. V gave up 6 bases and J gave up 1 base, with 13 bases separating them. This CDR3 contains 15 residues. The CDR3 DNA sequence: TGTGCCAGCAGAACAGGGCGCCTATCCTACAATGAGCAGTTCTTC. The encoded protein is CASRTGRLSYNEQFF.

J is TRBJ2-5 and V is TRBV5-1, with 7 bases identical to TRBD1. The V gene's germline CDR1 is SGHRS and CDR2 YFSETQ. The J segment lost 5 bases and the V segment lost 5 bases, leaving 12 bases of the junction unmatched. The CDR3 contains 15 residues. This CDR3 is CASRVGDRDRETQYF. CDR3 coding DNA: TGCGCCAGCAGAGTCGGAGACAGGGACCGTGAGACCCAGTACTTC.

As for this clonotype: Relative to the germline gene, one junction end is altered; a read error may explain this. The chain is built from TRBV20-1 and TRBJ1-6, with 9 nucleotides matching TRBD1. The CDR3 has 16 amino acids. Looked up from germline, CDR1 is DFQATT and CDR2 is SNEGSKA (reference sequence). The CDR3 region is CNARKSTGTGNSPLHF. The CDR3 nucleotides are TGCAATGCTAGAAAGTCTACCGGGACAGGGAATTCACCCCTCCACTTT.

The chain joins TRBV27 to TRBJ1-2, with 9 bases identical to TRBD1. V gave up 9 bases and J gave up 4 bases; unmatched junction bases: 9. The CDR3 is made up of 14 amino acids. The germline gives CDR1 MNHEY, CDR2 SMNVEV (reference sequence). The CDR3 loop is CASSPGDRVYGYTF. The CDR3, as DNA: TGTGCCAGTAGTCCTGGGGACAGGGTCTATGGCTACACCTTC.

The chain links TRBV20-1 to TRBJ2-7; 7 nucleotides line up with TRBD2. The CDR3 is 13 residues long. The junction had 5 bases not matched to a gene; V was cut back by 0 bases and J by 6 bases. Germline loops: CDR1 DFQATT, CDR2 SNEGSKA (reference sequence). CDR3 in DNA: TGCAGTGCTAGAGATCTGGCTAGCGGCGAGCAGTACTTC. Its translation is CSARDLASGEQYF.

J is TRBJ2-3 and V is TRBV7-9; 7 bases fit TRBD1. The V gene's germline CDR1 is SEHNR and CDR2 FQNEAQ (reference sequence). After removal of 1 base from V and 2 bases from J, the junction contained 9 bases not matched to a gene. The CDR3 runs 17 residues. CDR3 coding DNA: TGTGCCAGCAGCTTAGGGAGAGGACAGGTTAACACAGATACGCAGTATTTT. Translated: CASSLGRGQVNTDTQYF.

The chain links TRBV7-6 to TRBJ2-7, with a possible D match to TRBD2 (6 bases). The J call may be in error: the DNA end matches TRBJ2-5 better. Germline CDR1 is SGHVS and CDR2 is FNYEAQ. This CDR3 contains 15 residues. The CDR3, as DNA: TGTGCCAGCAGCTTACACCGGGACTTCCAGGAGACCCAGTACTTC. Encoded protein: CASSLHRDFQETQYF.

This chain links TRBV15 with TRBJ2-1, with a weak D call TRBD2 (6 bases). The CDR3 extends over 17 amino acids. Germline loops: CDR1 LNHNV, CDR2 YYDKDF (reference sequence). V was trimmed by 0 bases and J by 7 bases, leaving 19 bases between them. CDR3 nucleotide sequence: TGTGCCACCAGCAGAGATCGCGGGAATACGGCGGCGAATGAGCAGTTCTTC. Amino acids: CATSRDRGNTAANEQFF.